What follows are 16 T cell receptor beta chains derived from one specimen sequenced in a study of shared clonotypes between healthy human individuals. Libraries were prepared by immunoSEQ multiplex PCR; TCRdb keeps only in-frame clonotypes and omits some of them. The table lists under 850,000 clones, 55% to 80% of them singletons. The source material was memory CD4+ T cells sorted from blood. Subset denoted: CD45RA-negative fraction. Every receptor here comes from a woman between 25 and 40 years old in good health.

This clone showed up just a few times. The CDR3 is CSVEDSLSYNEQFF. The CDR3 nucleotides read TGCAGCGTTGAGGACAGCCTCTCCTACAATGAGCAGTTCTTC. The chain has TRBV29-1 and TRBJ2-1, with D tentatively TRBD1 (6 bases). Trimming removed 3 bases at V and 0 bases at J, with 9 bases between. CDR3 length: 14 amino acids. Germline CDR1 SQVTM, CDR2 ANQGSEA.

The sample holds many counts of this clone. The CDR3 coding sequence is TGTGCCAGCAGCGTAGGAGGGGGCGGCTATGGCTACACCTTC. The encoded protein is CASSVGGGGYGYTF. V gene TRBV9 combines with J gene TRBJ1-2, with 7 bases that match TRBD1. Per the germline V gene, CDR1 is SGDLS and CDR2 is YYNGEE. CDR3 length equals 14 residues. The junction had 3 bases not matched to a gene; V was cut back by 0 bases and J by 4 bases. Using reference TRBV9 and TRBJ1-2 for the parts outside the CDR3, the full variable domain is DSGVTQTPKHLITATGQRVTLRCSPRSGDLSVYWYQQSLDQGLQFLIQYYNGEERAKGNILERFSAQQFPDLHSELNLSSLELGDSALYFCASSVGGGGYGYTFGSGTRLTVV.

Details on this clone: A junction boundary mismatches the germline segment, possibly from a read error. V usage is TRBV14 and J usage is TRBJ2-2; 8 nucleotides agree with TRBD2. The CDR3 length is 14 residues. CDR1 and CDR2 (germline): SGHDN, FVKESK. The CDR3 DNA follows: TGTGCCAGCAGACGACTAGCGAGCACCGGGGAACTGTTTTTT. As protein: CASRRLASTGELFF.

V usage is TRBV7-6 and J usage is TRBJ2-4; D uncertain. The length of the CDR3 is 13 residues. V gave up 4 bases and J gave up 6 bases, with 10 bases separating them. Looked up from germline, CDR1 is SGHVS and CDR2 is FNYEAQ. CDR3 nucleotides: TGTGCCAGCAGCTCAACTGCTGGAAACATTCAGTACTTC. Amino acid sequence: CASSSTAGNIQYF.

The chain recombines TRBV19 with TRBJ2-2; D perhaps matches TRBD2 (5 bases). Germline CDR1 LNHDA, CDR2 SQIVND (reference sequence). The V gene lost 4 bases and the J gene lost 1 base, with 7 bases spanning the gap. The CDR3 is 14 amino acids. The CDR3 coding sequence is TGTGCCAGTAGTAGTGGAGGGAACACCGGGGAGCTGTTTTTT. Encoded protein: CASSSGGNTGELFF.

This clone has just one count. The CDR3 protein is CASSYSKGLRDTEAFF. In DNA form, the CDR3 reads TGTGCCAGCAGTTACTCAAAAGGGTTGAGGGACACTGAAGCTTTCTTT. V usage is TRBV6-6 and J usage is TRBJ1-1, with D unclear. Between the trimmed V and J ends, which lost 0 bases and 3 bases, there was a span of 14 bases. The CDR3 is 16 residues long. Germline V CDR1 and CDR2: MNHNY, SVGAGI (reference sequence).

This chain joins TRBV28 and TRBJ2-7; weak D call: TRBD1 (6 bases). V lost 3 bases and J lost 0, with 18 bases in between. CDR3 length: 17 amino acids. Germline V gene sequence: CDR1 MDHEN, CDR2 SYDVKM. CDR3 region: CASSFELDRFDSYEQYF. CDR3 sequence (DNA): TGTGCCAGCAGTTTCGAACTAGACAGGTTTGACTCCTACGAGCAGTACTTC.

The chain combines TRBV29-1 with TRBJ1-1; no clear D. This CDR3 has 11 amino acids. The V and J ends lost 8 bases and 3 bases respectively, with 10 bases between them. From germline, CDR1 is SQVTM and CDR2 ANQGSEA. CDR3 protein: CSCGWDTEAFF. Written as DNA, the CDR3 is TGCAGCTGCGGGTGGGACACTGAAGCTTTCTTT. The full variable domain, rest sourced from reference TRBV29-1 and TRBJ1-1, is SAVISQKPSRDICQRGTSLTIQCQVDSQVTMMFWYRQQPGQSLTLIATANQGSEATYESGFVIDKFPISRPNLTFSTLTVSNMSPEDSSIYLCSCGWDTEAFFGQGTRLTVV.

To note about this clone: A much larger clone is a single base away; this may be a read error. The chain carries TRBV16 and TRBJ2-5, with unresolved D. The CDR3 runs to 11 residues. CDR1 and CDR2 from the germline V gene are KGHSY and FQNENV. Trimming pared 3 bases from V and 4 bases from J, leaving 3 bases between. CDR3 protein: CASSQGETQYF. CDR3 coding DNA: TGTGCCAGCAGCCAGGGAGAGACCCAGTACTTC.

This chain uses TRBV30 with TRBJ2-1; TRBD1 matches at 7 bases. Germline CDR1 reads GTSNPN; CDR2 reads SVGIG (reference sequence). The CDR3 sequence is 14 residues long. Trimming at V came to 7 bases and at J to 0 bases, leaving 6 bases not matched to a gene. This chain's CDR3 is CALDRQGSYNEQFF. The CDR3 nucleotides read TGTGCCTTGGACAGACAGGGCTCCTACAATGAGCAGTTCTTC. The full variable domain, in which reference TRBV30 and TRBJ2-1 provide the parts outside the CDR3, is SQTIHQWPATLVQPVGSPLSLECTVEGTSNPNLYWYRQAAGRGLQLLFYSVGIGQISSEVPQNLSASRPQDRQFILSSKKLLLSDSGFYLCALDRQGSYNEQFFGPGTRLTVL.

This clone has a single count. This sequence joins TRBV19 and TRBJ2-5; no reliable D call. The J call may be in error: the DNA end matches TRBJ2-7 better. CDR3 length: 14 residues. Germline loops: CDR1 LNHDA, CDR2 SQIVND (reference sequence). In DNA, the CDR3 is TGTGCCAGTCCCATGCGGTTAGGGTCCTACGAGCAGTACTTC. The encoded protein is CASPMRLGSYEQYF.

This rearrangement joins TRBV7-9 to TRBJ1-3, with D hard to call. This CDR3 contains 16 residues. The V end lost 8 bases, the J end lost 4 bases, and 21 bases lay between the germline ends. Germline values: CDR1 SEHNR, CDR2 FQNEAQ (reference sequence). The CDR3 coding sequence is TGTGCCAGCTATTTCCTGGCTCAGTACCAAGGAAACACCATATATTTT. The encoded protein is CASYFLAQYQGNTIYF.

The chain carries TRBV19 and TRBJ2-7; 11 nucleotides align to TRBD1. The CDR3 runs 14 residues. Germline V gives CDR1 LNHDA, CDR2 SQIVND (reference sequence). The J segment lost 3 bases and the V segment lost 5 bases, leaving 3 bases of the junction unmatched. In DNA form, the CDR3 reads TGTGCCAGTAGTCGGGACAGGGGGTTCTACGAGCAGTACTTC. Translating it yields CASSRDRGFYEQYF.

Concerning this clone itself: Different DNA sequences within this sample yield the same CDR3. V gene TRBV7-2 combines with J gene TRBJ2-1, with D hard to call. Germline CDR1 is SGHTA and CDR2 is FQGNSA. The CDR3 is made up of 13 amino acids. Trimming cost V 4 bases and J 4 bases, with 8 bases left between them. The CDR3, as DNA: TGTGCCAGCAGCTACGACTCGTACAATGAGCAGTTCTTC. This encodes CASSYDSYNEQFF.

The V gene is TRBV6-7, the J gene TRBJ2-5; 14 bases are shared with TRBD2. TRBV6-7 is labeled an ORF, and its function is uncertain. V dropped 6 bases and J dropped 5; count of bases not matched to a gene: 5. The CDR3 length is 15 residues. CDR3 protein: CASRSGLAGDETQYF. CDR3 in DNA: TGTGCCAGCAGGTCGGGACTAGCGGGAGACGAGACCCAGTACTTC.

J is TRBJ1-4 and V is TRBV19, with D possibly being TRBD1 (5 bases). Germline V gene data show CDR1 as LNHDA and CDR2 as SQIVND (reference sequence). The germline V and J ends were trimmed by 5 bases and 13 bases, with 23 bases remaining between them. The CDR3 runs 15 residues. CDR3 nucleotide sequence: TGTGCCAGTAGTCCAACCGCCTCTAGGGGTATTGGACTGTTTTTT. As protein: CASSPTASRGIGLFF. The full variable domain, rest sourced from reference TRBV19 and TRBJ1-4, is DGGITQSPKYLFRKEGQNVTLSCEQNLNHDAMYWYRQDPGQGLRLIYYSQIVNDFQKGDIAEGYSVSREKKESFPLTVTSAQKNPTAFYLCASSPTASRGIGLFFGSGTQLSVL.